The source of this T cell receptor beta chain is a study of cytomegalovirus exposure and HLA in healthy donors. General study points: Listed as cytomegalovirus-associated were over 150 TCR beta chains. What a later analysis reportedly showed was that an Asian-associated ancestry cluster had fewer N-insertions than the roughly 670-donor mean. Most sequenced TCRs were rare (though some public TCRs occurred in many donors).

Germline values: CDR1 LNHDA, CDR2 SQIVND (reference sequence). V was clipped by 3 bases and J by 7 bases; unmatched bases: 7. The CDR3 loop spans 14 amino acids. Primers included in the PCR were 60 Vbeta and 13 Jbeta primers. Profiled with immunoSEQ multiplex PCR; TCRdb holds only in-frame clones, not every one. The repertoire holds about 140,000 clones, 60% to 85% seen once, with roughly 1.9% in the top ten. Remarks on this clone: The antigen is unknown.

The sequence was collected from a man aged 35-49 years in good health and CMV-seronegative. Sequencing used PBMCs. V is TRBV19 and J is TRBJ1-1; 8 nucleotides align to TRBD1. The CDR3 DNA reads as TGTGCCAGTAGTATGGACAGGGTGTTTGATGAAGCTTTCTTT. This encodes CASSMDRVFDEAFF.